A single sample is the source of the 18 T cell receptor beta chains below, sequenced in a study of control samples from healthy donors and cancer patients. The method was immunoSEQ multiplex PCR; TCRdb's version includes in-frame clones alone and lacks a portion of them. The sample contains 150,000 to 200,000 clones, around nine tenths of which appear only once. The sequencing input was blood. All receptors derive from a woman aged 25 to 39 in good health.

The chain has TRBV18 and TRBJ1-5, with a possible D match to TRBD1 (6 bases). The CDR3 extends over 16 amino acids. Between the trimmed V and J ends, which lost 5 bases and 0 bases, there was a span of 14 bases. From germline, CDR1 is KGHSH and CDR2 LQKENI. The CDR3 spells CASSKTGTYSNQPQHF. CDR3 coding DNA: TGTGCCAGCTCAAAGACAGGAACATATAGCAATCAGCCCCAGCATTTT. Together with reference TRBV18 and TRBJ1-5, the CDR3 gives the full variable domain: NAGVMQNPRHLVRRRGQEARLRCSPMKGHSHVYWYRQLPEEGLKFMVYLQKENIIDESGMPKERFSAEFPKEGPSILRIQQVVRGDSAAYFCASSKTGTYSNQPQHFGDGTRLSIL.

The gene calls are TRBV5-8 and TRBJ1-5; D not resolved. Germline V gene sequence: CDR1 SGHTS, CDR2 YDEGEE. The ends were cut back, 4 bases at V and 3 bases at J, with 23 bases in the middle. The CDR3 covers 18 residues. The DNA of the CDR3 is TGTGCCAGCAGCCCCCTGTCTCTTACTGGGGAGCACAATCAGCCCCAGCATTTT. Amino acid sequence: CASSPLSLTGEHNQPQHF.

This sequence joins TRBV2 and TRBJ2-1; 9 bases fit TRBD1. CDR1 is SNHLY and CDR2 is FYNNEI in the germline V gene. This CDR3 spans 15 amino acids. Trimming took 4 bases from V and 6 from J; bases not matched to a gene: 7. DNA of the CDR3: TGTGCCAGCAGTGGGGGACAGGGAGCCCTCAATGAGCAGTTCTTC. Translation: CASSGGQGALNEQFF.

V usage is TRBV3-1 (or the pseudogene TRBV3-2) and J usage is TRBJ2-5, with a possible D match to TRBD1 (5 bases). Trimming removed 1 base at V and 0 bases at J, with 9 bases between. The germline V gene has CDR1 LGHDT and CDR2 YNNKEL (reference sequence). This CDR3 is built from 15 residues. CDR3 coding DNA: TGTGCCAGCAGCCAAGTTTCAGGGAACCAAGAGACCCAGTACTTC. Translated, it gives CASSQVSGNQETQYF.

The rearrangement uses TRBV20-1 and TRBJ1-1, with D possibly matching TRBD1 (6 bases). Deletions cut 3 bases from V and 1 base from J, with 15 bases between. CDR1 is DFQATT, CDR2 SNEGSKA, per germline (reference sequence). CDR3 size: 15 residues. CDR3 sequence: CSASRVRGGNTEAFF. The DNA of the CDR3 is TGCAGTGCTAGTAGAGTTCGAGGGGGGAACACTGAAGCTTTCTTT.

A single count supports this clone. The CDR3 loop reads CASSENPGVDEQFF. The CDR3 DNA sequence: TGTGCCAGCAGTGAGAACCCGGGTGTCGATGAGCAGTTCTTC. The chain is built from TRBV6-4 and TRBJ2-1; D unclear. With 3 bases removed from V and 8 bases from J, the gap between germline ends came to 14 bases. Germline V gene data show CDR1 as MRHNA and CDR2 as SNTAGT. This CDR3 region has 14 residues.

The chain links TRBV4-1 to TRBJ1-5; a weak D match, TRBD1 (5 bases). CDR1 is MGHRA and CDR2 is YSYEKL in the germline V gene. Trimming removed 6 bases at V and 5 bases at J, with 20 bases between. This CDR3 region has 16 residues. As DNA, the CDR3 is TGCGCCAGCAGACCTACCCCGGGGGTGTACTATCAGCCCCAGCATTTT. This codes for CASRPTPGVYYQPQHF.

The chain links TRBV4-3 to TRBJ2-1, with D perhaps matching TRBD1 (6 bases). Deletions cut 2 bases from V and 1 base from J, with 9 bases between. The CDR3 consists of 15 residues. Per germline, CDR1 LGHNA and CDR2 YSLEER. The DNA for the CDR3 is TGCGCCAGCAGCCAACAGACAGGTTCCTACAATGAGCAGTTCTTC. It specifies CASSQQTGSYNEQFF.

In its sample, this clone was seen once. V is TRBV4-1 and J is TRBJ1-4, with a tentative D call TRBD1 (5 bases). CDR1 MGHRA and CDR2 YSYEKL come from the germline V gene. Trimming left V 6 bases short and J 7 bases short, with 12 bases between. The CDR3 runs 13 residues. The chain's CDR3 is CASSPQGGEKLFF. CDR3 DNA: TGCGCCAGCAGTCCCCAGGGTGGTGAAAAACTGTTTTTT.

The chain employs TRBV14 and TRBJ2-4, with D hard to call. The germline CDR1 and CDR2 sequences are SGHDN and FVKESK. The CDR3 consists of 15 residues. V lost 0 bases, J lost 2 bases, and 8 bases lay in between. DNA of the CDR3: TGTGCCAGCAGCCAAGACCCTTTATCCAAAAACATTCAGTACTTC. Translated: CASSQDPLSKNIQYF.

The gene calls are TRBV12-5 and TRBJ2-2, with TRBD2 as a possible D gene (5 bases). Trimming took off 8 bases at V and 5 bases at J, with 18 bases between the two ends. CDR3 length: 15 residues. Germline loops: CDR1 LGHNT, CDR2 FRNRAP. In DNA form, the CDR3 reads TGTGCTAGTCGGGGAGAGGCGGGCTTGACCGGGGAGCTGTTTTTT. Its translation is CASRGEAGLTGELFF.

This clone occurred once. The rearrangement links TRBV27 to TRBJ2-2, with a tentative D call TRBD2 (5 bases). The CDR3 runs 14 residues. Trimming shortened V by 6 bases and J by 5 bases, and 13 bases separated the two germline ends. Per the germline V gene, CDR1 is MNHEY and CDR2 is SMNVEV (reference sequence). CDR3 nucleotide sequence: TGTGCCAGCAGACAAAGCGGAGGAACCGGGGAGCTGTTTTTT. It specifies CASRQSGGTGELFF.

This clone has just one count. The rearrangement links TRBV24-1 to TRBJ2-1; unclear D gene. CDR1 KGHDR and CDR2 SFDVKD come from the germline V gene. The ends were cut back, 1 base at V and 7 bases at J, with 7 bases in the middle. The CDR3 spans 13 residues. The CDR3 is CATSDLWVNEQFF. In DNA, the CDR3 is TGTGCCACCAGTGATTTATGGGTAAATGAGCAGTTCTTC.

This rearrangement joins TRBV4-1 to TRBJ2-7; TRBD2 agrees at 8 bases. CDR1 and CDR2 (germline): MGHRA, YSYEKL. This CDR3 is built from 14 residues. V lost 4 bases and J lost 5; bases outside the gene matches: 7. CDR3 region: CASSPLPGLDEQYF. In nucleotides, the CDR3 is TGCGCCAGCAGCCCTCTTCCGGGACTAGACGAGCAGTACTTC.

The rearrangement links TRBV6-5 to TRBJ2-4, with 7 bases that match TRBD1. The CDR3 consists of 13 residues. Germline loops: CDR1 MNHEY, CDR2 SVGAGI. The V segment lost 5 bases and the J segment 4 bases; nucleotides outside the gene matches: 2. CDR3 loop: CASSPGQKNIQYF. For the CDR3, the DNA is TGTGCCAGCAGTCCGGGACAGAAAAACATTCAGTACTTC.

The chain couples TRBV27 to TRBJ2-3; D is uncertain. This CDR3 is 14 amino acids long. Per the germline V gene, CDR1 is MNHEY and CDR2 is SMNVEV (reference sequence). V dropped 5 bases and J dropped 3 bases, with 12 bases sitting between them. The CDR3 sequence: CASSKVTRTDTQYF. The CDR3 nucleotides are TGTGCCAGCAGTAAGGTGACGAGGACAGATACGCAGTATTTT.

The rearrangement links TRBV28 to TRBJ1-5; D remains unclear. This CDR3 comprises 13 residues. Germline lookup yields CDR1 MDHEN and CDR2 SYDVKM. V was pared by 3 bases and J by 3 bases, with 6 bases between. The CDR3 nucleotides are TGTGCCAGCAGTTTCGGCAACAATCAGCCCCAGCATTTT. It codes for CASSFGNNQPQHF.

V is TRBV5-4 and J is TRBJ1-6; D is undetermined. This CDR3 spans 15 amino acids. The germline V and J ends were trimmed by 4 bases and 3 bases, with 11 bases remaining between them. Per germline, CDR1 SGHNT and CDR2 YYREEE (reference sequence). CDR3 sequence: CASSHLQSYNSPLHF. The CDR3 nucleotides are TGTGCCAGCAGCCATCTACAGAGCTATAATTCACCCCTCCACTTT.